This is a list of T cell receptor beta chains from one sample in a study of blood T cell repertoires in COVID-19. Sequencing was performed with immunoSEQ multiplex PCR; in TCRdb, only in-frame clones are kept and a portion is missing. The table has over 25,000 clones, under 90% seen once. The specimen sequenced was peripheral blood. These receptors were obtained from a woman aged 80 or over with acute or convalescent COVID-19. CDR3s include the opening cysteine and the closing phenylalanine or tryptophan. Fields, in order: clone size, J gene, D gene, V gene, CDR3 DNA, CDR3 protein. D genes are given only for firm matches. A row's size may be missing; if present it is once, few, many or a size class.

- TRBJ2-7 - TRBV7-9 TGTGCCAGCAGCTCTCTAGGTCGATCCTACGAGCAGTACTTC CASSSLGRSYEQYF
- TRBJ2-5 - TRBV6-5 TGTGCCAGCAGTTACCGTCAGGGGTGGGAGACCCAGTACTTC CASSYRQGWETQYF
- TRBJ1-1 - TRBV28 TGTGCCAGCATTGGGGAGGGCGGCGCTTTCTTT CASIGEGGAFF
- TRBJ2-3 - TRBV14 TGTGCCAGCAGCCAAGAGGTCACCGGTCACACAGATACGCAGTATTTT CASSQEVTGHTDTQYF
- TRBJ1-2 - TRBV30 TGTGCCTGGAGTGACATCCTTGAAGGCTACACCTTC CAWSDILEGYTF
- TRBJ1-2 TRBD1 TRBV5-4 TGTGCCAGCAGCCCCCTACAGGGGAACTATGGCTACACCTTC CASSPLQGNYGYTF
- TRBJ2-5 TRBD2 TRBV28 TGTGCCAGCAGGGTAGCGGGGGGGCGACAAGAGACCCAGTACTTC CASRVAGGRQETQYF
- TRBJ2-5 TRBD1 TRBV28 TGTGCCAGCAGTCCCAGGGACAGGGGGCGGGAGACCCAGTACTTC CASSPRDRGRETQYF
once TRBJ1-6 TRBD1 TRBV9 TGTGCCAGCAGCGTAGAGGGACAGTATAATTCACCCCTCCACTTT CASSVEGQYNSPLHF
- TRBJ2-4 TRBD1 TRBV5-1 TGCGCCAGCAGCTTGCAGGGGGCGGAGGAAAACATTCAGTACTTC CASSLQGAEENIQYF
- TRBJ2-5 - TRBV21-1 TGTGCCAGCAGTTTCTTCAGGGGACCAGGGACCCAGTACTTC CASSFFRGPGTQYF
- TRBJ1-5 - TRBV24-1 TGTGCCACCAGCGATACCGGGGGGGACGAGCCCCAGCATTTT CATSDTGGDEPQHF
- TRBJ1-2 TRBD1 TRBV11-2 TGTGCCAGCAGCTTAGCTGGGGACAGGATCTATGGCTACACCTTC CASSLAGDRIYGYTF
once TRBJ2-2 TRBD1 TRBV7-6 TGTGCCAGCAGCGCGGGGACAGGGGTAAACACCGGGGAGCTGTTTTTT CASSAGTGVNTGELFF
- TRBJ2-1 TRBD2 TRBV7-9 TGTGCCAGCAGCTTAGGGTTCGGAAGCGGGGTCGATGAGCAGTTCTTC CASSLGFGSGVDEQFF
- TRBJ1-2 TRBD1 TRBV11-2 TGTGCCAGCAGCTTAGAACAGGGGGGACACTATGGCTACACCTTC CASSLEQGGHYGYTF
- TRBJ2-4 TRBD1 TRBV7-2 TGTGCCAGCAGCCCTGGGACAGTTGGAAACATTCAGTACTTC CASSPGTVGNIQYF
medium-sized TRBJ2-7 TRBD1 TRBV4-3 TGCGCCAGCAGCCTAGGACAGGGCTACGAGCAGTACTTC CASSLGQGYEQYF
- TRBJ2-1 - TRBV6-5 TGTGCCAGCAGTCCGTCTAGAGGAGGGAACAATGAGCAGTTCTTC CASSPSRGGNNEQFF
- TRBJ1-1 - TRBV20-1 TGCAGTGCTAGCAGAAACACTGAAGCTTTCTTT CSASRNTEAFF
few TRBJ2-1 TRBD2 TRBV7-9 TGTGCCAGCAACTCGGGACTAGCTATCAATGAGCAGTTCTTC CASNSGLAINEQFF
- TRBJ2-7 - TRBV11-2 TGTGCCAGCAGCTTAAGGTCCACGCCCCCAGGGTCAAGAACTTACGAGCAGTACTTC CASSLRSTPPGSRTYEQYF
once TRBJ2-6 - TRBV29-1 TGCAGCGTTCTTGGGAGCTCTGGGGCCAACGTCCTGACTTTC CSVLGSSGANVLTF
- TRBJ2-1 - TRBV27 TGTGCCAGCAGTTCCCTACTAGCCGGCCACTACAATGAGCAGTTCTTC CASSSLLAGHYNEQFF
- TRBJ2-3 - TRBV7-9 TGTGCCAGCAGCCCCAACAGTGGCACAGATACGCAGTATTTT CASSPNSGTDTQYF
- TRBJ2-3 TRBD2 TRBV7-8 TGTGCCAGCAGCTTACCTAGCGGGGGCTTAGATACGCAGTATTTT CASSLPSGGLDTQYF
- TRBJ2-1 - TRBV5-1 TGCGCCAGCAGCGGCACTACCTCGGTCAATGAGCAGTTCTTC CASSGTTSVNEQFF
once TRBJ1-5 TRBD1 TRBV5-1 TGCGCCAGCAGCTTGGGGACAGGGAATTTGCCCCAGCATTTT CASSLGTGNLPQHF
- TRBJ2-1 TRBD2 TRBV6-4 TGTGCCAGCAGTCTTGGGACTAGCGGGAGGAATGAGCAGTTCTTC CASSLGTSGRNEQFF
- TRBJ2-1 - TRBV6-1 TGTGCCAGCAGTCGTACAAATGAGCAGTTCTTC CASSRTNEQFF
- TRBJ1-2 - TRBV10-1 TGCGCCAGCACCGAGGGGGGGACAAACTATGGCTACACCTTC CASTEGGTNYGYTF
- TRBJ1-2 - TRBV3-1/TRBV3-2 TGTGCCAGCAGCCCGCGGGGGGGAGGCTATGGCTACACCTTC CASSPRGGGYGYTF
- TRBJ2-1 TRBD1 TRBV6-1 TGTGCCAGCAGTGAACCCCCAGGGGGATCCTACAATGAGCAGTTCTTC CASSEPPGGSYNEQFF
- TRBJ2-3 - TRBV6-2/TRBV6-3 TGTGCCAGCAGTTACTCTGGCTTCACAGATACGCAGTATTTT CASSYSGFTDTQYF
- TRBJ2-3 TRBD2 TRBV27 TGTGCCAGCAGCCGAAGACCCGGGACTAGCGGGATATCAGATACGCAGTATTTT CASSRRPGTSGISDTQYF
- TRBJ2-5 TRBD2 TRBV7-2 TGTGCCAGCAGCTTAGATCTAGGACTAGCAGAGACCCAGTACTTC CASSLDLGLAETQYF
- TRBJ1-4 - TRBV12-3/TRBV12-4 TGTGCCAGCAGTCTCCTCTATAATGAAAAACTGTTTTTT CASSLLYNEKLFF
few TRBJ1-1 - TRBV5-5 TGTGCCAGCAGACAGTGGGGCAACACTGAAGCTTTCTTT CASRQWGNTEAFF
- TRBJ1-2 - TRBV2 TGTGCCAGCCTCACAGGAAAAGGCTATGGCTACACCTTC CASLTGKGYGYTF
once TRBJ1-2 TRBD1 TRBV9 TGTGCCAGCAGCGTAGCAGGGGGCTATTCCCCTGGCTACACCTTC CASSVAGGYSPGYTF
- TRBJ2-7 - TRBV5-1 TGCGCCAGCCGGATACAGGAGATCGACGAGCAGTACTTC CASRIQEIDEQYF
- TRBJ1-1 - TRBV7-2 TGTGCCAGCAGCGACGGGAGAAACACTGAAGCTTTCTTT CASSDGRNTEAFF
- TRBJ2-7 - TRBV21-1 TGTGCCAGCAGCAAAGTCCGGACAATGTCCTACGAGCAGTACTTC CASSKVRTMSYEQYF
- TRBJ2-1 TRBD2 TRBV13 TGTGCCAGCAGCCGGCCACTAGCGGGGGGGAACAATGAGCAGTTCTTC CASSRPLAGGNNEQFF
- TRBJ2-7 TRBD2 TRBV5-6 TGTGCCAGCGCTAGCGGGAGTGGACACGAGCAGTACTTC CASASGSGHEQYF
- TRBJ1-1 TRBD1 TRBV5-1 TGCGCCAGCAGCCGACAGGGGGCAGGGGACACTGAAGCTTTCTTT CASSRQGAGDTEAFF
- TRBJ1-5 - TRBV14 TGTGCCAGCAGCTCCAACCAGGGTCAGCCCCAGCATTTT CASSSNQGQPQHF
- TRBJ1-5 TRBD1 TRBV19 TGTGCCAGTAGTAGATCGGACAGGGGAAGCAATCAGCCCCAGCATTTT CASSRSDRGSNQPQHF
- TRBJ1-1 - TRBV10-2 TGCGCCAGCAGTGCCAGACAAACTGAAGCTTTCTTT CASSARQTEAFF
- TRBJ1-4 TRBD1 TRBV5-1 TGCGCCAGCAGCTGGACCGGGACAGGGGGCGCGGGTGAAAAACTGTTTTTT CASSWTGTGGAGEKLFF
- TRBJ2-3 TRBD1 TRBV5-4 TGTGCCGGAGGACAGGAGGCAGATACGCAGTATTTT CAGGQEADTQYF
- TRBJ1-5 TRBD1 TRBV20-1 TGCAGTGCTAGTTCGGACAGGAGGGGAGGCAATCAGCCCCAGCATTTT CSASSDRRGGNQPQHF